Listed here is a single T cell receptor (beta chain). Its matching antigen is unknown. The data are from a study of cytomegalovirus exposure and HLA in healthy donors. Study results and caveats: Later on, an analysis showed TCR association rates differing by HLA locus, with DRB1 the most and HLA-C the fewest.

This PCR relied on a set of 60 Vbeta primers and 13 Jbeta primers. The protocol was immunoSEQ multiplex PCR, while the TCRdb copy is restricted to in-frame clones and leaves out a portion. This sample yields around 150,000 clones, of which around 80% are seen a single time; around 8.3% belongs to the top ten. Sequences were obtained from PBMCs. The sequence derives from a woman between 40 and 55 years old in good health and CMV-seropositive.

The CDR3 spells CASSLWGQNQPQHF. Here the CDR3 DNA reads TGTGCCAGCAGTTTATGGGGGCAGAATCAGCCCCAGCATTTT. V gene TRBV27 combines with J gene TRBJ1-5, with D possibly being TRBD1 (6 bases). In germline, CDR1 is MNHEY, CDR2 SMNVEV (reference sequence). This CDR3 spans 14 amino acids. V shed 1 base and J shed 4 bases, with 8 bases lying between them.